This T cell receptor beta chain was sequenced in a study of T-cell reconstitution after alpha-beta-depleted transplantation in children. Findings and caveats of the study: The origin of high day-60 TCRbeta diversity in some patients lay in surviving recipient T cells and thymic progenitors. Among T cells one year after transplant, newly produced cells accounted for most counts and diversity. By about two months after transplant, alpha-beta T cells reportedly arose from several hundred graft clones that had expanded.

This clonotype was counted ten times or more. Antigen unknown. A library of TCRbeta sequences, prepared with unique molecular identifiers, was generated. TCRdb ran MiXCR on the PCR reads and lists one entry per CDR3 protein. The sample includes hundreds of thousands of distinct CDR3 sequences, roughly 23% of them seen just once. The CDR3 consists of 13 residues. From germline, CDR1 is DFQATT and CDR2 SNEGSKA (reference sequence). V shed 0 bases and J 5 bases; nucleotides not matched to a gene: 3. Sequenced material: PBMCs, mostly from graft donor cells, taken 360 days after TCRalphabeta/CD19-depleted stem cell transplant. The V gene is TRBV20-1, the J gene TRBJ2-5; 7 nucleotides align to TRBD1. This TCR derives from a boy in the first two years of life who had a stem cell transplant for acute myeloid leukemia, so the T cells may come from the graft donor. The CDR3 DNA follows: TGCAGTGCTAGAGAAGGGGGCCGTGAGACCCAGTACTTC. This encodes CSAREGGRETQYF.